This T cell receptor (beta chain) was captured by sequencing in a study of cytotoxic CD8 clonotypes in ibrutinib-treated CLL. Study at large: Overall, some 25 responses were partial and 2 complete; following median roughly 72 months, about 15 patients stayed remitted and approximately 12 progressed. Whole-study results and caveats: Clonality went up at ibrutinib response and then declined back toward baseline at progression.

Regarding this clone: What it recognizes is unknown.

This CDR3 is built from 15 residues. CDR1 and CDR2 from the germline V gene are SGHDT and YYEEEE. V lost 1 base to trimming and J lost 4 bases, with 14 bases between them. Depths of 1 in 200,000 to 1 in 1 million T cells were the sequencing target. Profiling relied on immunoSEQ multiplex PCR, and the TCRdb table lists in-frame clones only, not all of them. The data contain almost 250,000 clones, 70% of them seen just once; the ten biggest clones take up less than 20%. This TCR came from a human donor with chronic lymphocytic leukemia. Sequencing used PBMCs, obtained after 24 months of ibrutinib treatment. This sequence joins TRBV5-6 and TRBJ1-2, with D perhaps TRBD1 (5 bases). The CDR3 is CASSLWAGSAYGYTF. CDR3 nucleotides: TGTGCCAGCAGCTTGTGGGCAGGGAGCGCCTATGGCTACACCTTC.